The clone carrying this T cell receptor (beta chain) appeared a few times. Other DNA variants within this sample encode the same CDR3. Researchers ran the assay at a deep level. This table comes from immunoSEQ multiplex PCR, and its TCRdb copy is limited to in-frame clones, with some not included. The sample lists roughly 2.6 million clones, more than 90% occurring once. This specimen belongs to a study of shared clonotypes between healthy human individuals. The donors, all of them Caucasian adults, lived in Nashville, Tennessee. The CDR3 length is 12 residues. V gave up 7 bases and J gave up 0 bases, with 4 bases separating them. CDR1 is LNHDA and CDR2 is SQIVND in the germline V gene (reference sequence).

The TCR comes from a man younger than 30 in good health. The sample comprised naive CD4+ T cells sorted from blood. The subset was: CD45RA+ positively selected. This chain connects TRBV19 to TRBJ1-3, with no clear D. The chain's CDR3 is CASTTSGNTIYF. The CDR3 DNA reads TGTGCCAGTACCACCTCTGGAAACACCATATATTTT. Variable domain in full (rest from reference TRBV19 and TRBJ1-3): DGGITQSPKYLFRKEGQNVTLSCEQNLNHDAMYWYRQDPGQGLRLIYYSQIVNDFQKGDIAEGYSVSREKKESFPLTVTSAQKNPTAFYLCASTTSGNTIYFGEGSWLTVV.